The T cell receptor (beta chain) described here comes from a study of T cell repertoires in cytomegalovirus infection. General observations from the study: There were HLA-C-restricted CMV-specific TCR beta clonotypes dominating the ex vivo response.

This clonotype was picked up a small number of times. What it binds is not known. MiXCR, applied by TCRdb to the reads, yields one record per CDR3 protein. Among some 480,000 distinct CDR3 sequences listed, 30% to 40% were seen once. V shed 6 bases and J 3 bases; nucleotides not matched to a gene: 2. This CDR3 spans 14 amino acids. Sample: cultured PBMCs, taken from culture after CMV antigen stimulation. The V gene is TRBV12-3 or TRBV12-4, the J gene TRBJ2-1; 10 bases map to TRBD2. The sequence was collected from a human donor in good health (CMV status not recorded). Some clones in this sample may be carry-over from other donors' samples. Written as DNA, the CDR3 is TGTGCCAGCAGAACTAGCGGGGACTACAATGAGCAGTTCTTC. Translated: CASRTSGDYNEQFF.